Here is one T cell receptor beta chain with its context. What it binds is unknown. The data derive from a study of cytomegalovirus exposure and HLA in healthy donors. Study-level background: Sequencing of some 200 million T cells in an earlier analysis found 95 million to 120 million unique TCR beta sequences.

In germline, CDR1 is SEHNR, CDR2 FQNEAQ (reference sequence). V was trimmed by 5 bases and J by 0 bases, leaving 19 bases between them. The CDR3 length is 18 residues. Broader study findings: Confirmation in vitro established that three CMV-associated chains were specific for CMV antigens.

13 Jbeta primers and 60 Vbeta primers were used for the PCR. The repertoire was sequenced with immunoSEQ multiplex PCR; TCRdb's copy has only in-frame clones and lacks some. Among approximately 150,000 clones, roughly two thirds were seen once, and the ten largest hold around 4.5%. The sample consisted of PBMCs. The source is a woman under 30 in good health and CMV-seropositive. This chain joins TRBV7-9 and TRBJ2-2; D is possibly TRBD1 (6 bases). The CDR3 reads CASSPSNHRVTNTGELFF. The CDR3 DNA sequence: TGTGCCAGCAGCCCCTCAAATCACAGGGTCACGAACACCGGGGAGCTGTTTTTT. Variable domain in full (rest from reference TRBV7-9 and TRBJ2-2): DTGVSQNPRHKITKRGQNVTFRCDPISEHNRLYWYRQTLGQGPEFLTYFQNEAQLEKSRLLSDRFSAERPKGSFSTLEIQRTEQGDSAMYLCASSPSNHRVTNTGELFFGEGSRLTVL.